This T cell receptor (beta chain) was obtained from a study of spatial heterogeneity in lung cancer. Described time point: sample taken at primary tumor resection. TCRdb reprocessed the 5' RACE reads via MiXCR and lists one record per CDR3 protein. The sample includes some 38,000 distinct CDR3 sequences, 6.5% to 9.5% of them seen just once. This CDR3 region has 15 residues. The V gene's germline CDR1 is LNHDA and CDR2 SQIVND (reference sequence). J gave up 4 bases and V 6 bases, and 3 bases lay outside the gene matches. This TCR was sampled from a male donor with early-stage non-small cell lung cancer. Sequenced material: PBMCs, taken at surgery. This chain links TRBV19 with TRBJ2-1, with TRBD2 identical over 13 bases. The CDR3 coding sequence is TGTGCCAGTAGGACTAGCGGGAGGCCTTACAATGAGCAGTTCTTC. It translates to CASRTSGRPYNEQFF.